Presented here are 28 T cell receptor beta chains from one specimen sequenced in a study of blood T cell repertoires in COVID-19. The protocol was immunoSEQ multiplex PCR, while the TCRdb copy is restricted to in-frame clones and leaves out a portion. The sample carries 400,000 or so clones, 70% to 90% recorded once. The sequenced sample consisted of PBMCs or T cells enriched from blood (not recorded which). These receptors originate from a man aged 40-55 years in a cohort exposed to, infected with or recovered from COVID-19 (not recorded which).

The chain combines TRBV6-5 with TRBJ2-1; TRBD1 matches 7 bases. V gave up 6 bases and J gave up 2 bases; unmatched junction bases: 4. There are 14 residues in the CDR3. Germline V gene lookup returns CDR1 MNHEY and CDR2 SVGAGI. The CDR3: CASRSGTAYNEQFF. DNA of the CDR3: TGTGCCAGCAGATCCGGGACAGCCTACAATGAGCAGTTCTTC.

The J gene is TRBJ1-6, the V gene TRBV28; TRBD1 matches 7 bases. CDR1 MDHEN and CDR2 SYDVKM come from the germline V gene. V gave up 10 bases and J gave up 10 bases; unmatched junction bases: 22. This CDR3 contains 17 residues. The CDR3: CATHLGVGKTGESPLHF. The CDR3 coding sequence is TGTGCCACCCATCTGGGGGTCGGCAAAACAGGGGAATCACCCCTCCACTTT. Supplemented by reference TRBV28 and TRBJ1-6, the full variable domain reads DVKVTQSSRYLVKRTGEKVFLECVQDMDHENMFWYRQDPGLGLRLIYFSYDVKMKEKGDIPEGYSVSREKKERFSLILESASTNQTSMYLCATHLGVGKTGESPLHFGNGTRLTVT.

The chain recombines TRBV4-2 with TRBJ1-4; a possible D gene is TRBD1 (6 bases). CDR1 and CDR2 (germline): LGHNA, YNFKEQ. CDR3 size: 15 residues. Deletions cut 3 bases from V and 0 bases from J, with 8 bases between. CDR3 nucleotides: TGTGCCAGCAGCCAGGACAGAACAACTAATGAAAAACTGTTTTTT. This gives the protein CASSQDRTTNEKLFF.

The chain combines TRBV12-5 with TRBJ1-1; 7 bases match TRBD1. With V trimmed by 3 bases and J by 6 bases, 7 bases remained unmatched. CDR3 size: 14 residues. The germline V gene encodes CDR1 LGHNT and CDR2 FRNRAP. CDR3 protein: CASGLGGTVPEAFF. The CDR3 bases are TGTGCTAGTGGTTTAGGCGGGACAGTCCCTGAAGCTTTCTTT.

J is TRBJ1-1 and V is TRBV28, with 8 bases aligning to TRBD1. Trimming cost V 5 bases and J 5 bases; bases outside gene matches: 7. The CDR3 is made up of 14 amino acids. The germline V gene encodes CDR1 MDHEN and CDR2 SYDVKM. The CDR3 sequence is CASSGQGTGTEAFF. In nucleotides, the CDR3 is TGTGCCAGCAGTGGACAGGGAACGGGAACTGAAGCTTTCTTT.

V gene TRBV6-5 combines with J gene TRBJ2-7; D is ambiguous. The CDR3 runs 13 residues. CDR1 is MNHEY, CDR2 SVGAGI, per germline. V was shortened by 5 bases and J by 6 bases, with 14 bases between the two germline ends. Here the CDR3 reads CASSPSQRREQYF. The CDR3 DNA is TGTGCCAGCAGTCCCTCCCAGAGGCGCGAGCAGTACTTC.

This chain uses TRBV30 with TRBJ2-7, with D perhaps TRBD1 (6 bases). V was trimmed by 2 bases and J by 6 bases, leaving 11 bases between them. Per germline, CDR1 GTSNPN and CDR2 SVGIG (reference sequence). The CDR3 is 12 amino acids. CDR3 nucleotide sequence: TGTGCCTGGAGTCACAGGGACGGCGAGCAGTACTTC. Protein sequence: CAWSHRDGEQYF.

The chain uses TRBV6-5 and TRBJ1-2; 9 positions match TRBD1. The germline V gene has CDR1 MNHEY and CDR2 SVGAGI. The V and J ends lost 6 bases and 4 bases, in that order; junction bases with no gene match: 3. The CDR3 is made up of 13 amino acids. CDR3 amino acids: CASRLQGAYGYTF. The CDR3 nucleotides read TGTGCCAGCAGATTACAGGGGGCCTATGGCTACACCTTC.

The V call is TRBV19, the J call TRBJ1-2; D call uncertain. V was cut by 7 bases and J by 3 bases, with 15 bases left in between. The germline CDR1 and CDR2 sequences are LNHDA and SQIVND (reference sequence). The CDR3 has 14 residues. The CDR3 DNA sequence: TGTGCCAGTATGGCCCTCCGGGATCACTATGGCTACACCTTC. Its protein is CASMALRDHYGYTF.

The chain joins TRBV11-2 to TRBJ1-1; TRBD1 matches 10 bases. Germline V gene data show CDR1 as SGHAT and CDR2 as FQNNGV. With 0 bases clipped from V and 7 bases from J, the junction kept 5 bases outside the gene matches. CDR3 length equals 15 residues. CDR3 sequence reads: CASSLDLGQGGEAFF. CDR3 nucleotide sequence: TGTGCCAGCAGCTTAGATCTAGGACAGGGGGGTGAAGCTTTCTTT. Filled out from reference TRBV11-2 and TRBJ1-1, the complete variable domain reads EAGVAQSPRYKIIEKRQSVAFWCNPISGHATLYWYQQILGQGPKLLIQFQNNGVVDDSQLPKDRFSAERLKGVDSTLKIQPAKLEDSAVYLCASSLDLGQGGEAFFGQGTRLTVV.

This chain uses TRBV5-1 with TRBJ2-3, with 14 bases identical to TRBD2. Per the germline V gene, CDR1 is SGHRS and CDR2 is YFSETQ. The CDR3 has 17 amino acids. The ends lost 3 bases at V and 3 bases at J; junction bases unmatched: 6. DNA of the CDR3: TGCGCCAGCAGCTCGATGGGACTAGCGGGAGCGACAGATACGCAGTATTTT. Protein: CASSSMGLAGATDTQYF.

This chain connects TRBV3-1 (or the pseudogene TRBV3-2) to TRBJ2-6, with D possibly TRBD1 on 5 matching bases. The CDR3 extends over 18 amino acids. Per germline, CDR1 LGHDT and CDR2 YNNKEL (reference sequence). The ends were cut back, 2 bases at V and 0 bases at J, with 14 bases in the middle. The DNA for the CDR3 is TGTGCCAGCAGCCAAAATTCACAGGCGTCCTCTGGGGCCAACGTCCTGACTTTC. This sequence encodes CASSQNSQASSGANVLTF.

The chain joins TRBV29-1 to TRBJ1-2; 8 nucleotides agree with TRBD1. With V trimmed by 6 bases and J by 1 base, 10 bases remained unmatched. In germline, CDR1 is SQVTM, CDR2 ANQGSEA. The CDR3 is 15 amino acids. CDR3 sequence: CSVDSLGQGNYGYTF. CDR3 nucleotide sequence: TGCAGCGTAGACTCTCTTGGACAGGGTAACTATGGCTACACCTTC.

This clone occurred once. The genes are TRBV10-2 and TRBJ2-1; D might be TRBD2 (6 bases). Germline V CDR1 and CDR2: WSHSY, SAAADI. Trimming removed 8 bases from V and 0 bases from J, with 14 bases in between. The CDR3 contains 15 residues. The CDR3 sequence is CASGERANSYNEQFF. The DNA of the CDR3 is TGCGCCAGCGGGGAGCGGGCAAACTCCTACAATGAGCAGTTCTTC.

This CDR3 is CASSLDQGLFF. CDR3 nucleotides: TGCGCCAGCAGCTTGGATCAGGGGCTGTTTTTT. V and J are TRBV5-1 and TRBJ1-4; weak D call: TRBD1 (6 bases). CDR1 and CDR2 (germline): SGHRS, YFSETQ. This CDR3 region has 11 residues. Deletions cut 0 bases from V and 14 bases from J, with 8 bases between.

This CDR3 is CASSPKITGIEQYF. CDR3 coding DNA: TGTGCCAGCAGCCCAAAGATAACAGGGATCGAGCAGTACTTC. The chain joins TRBV6-5 to TRBJ2-7, with D possibly matching TRBD1 (6 bases). Germline V gives CDR1 MNHEY, CDR2 SVGAGI. The CDR3 runs to 14 residues. Trimming took 6 bases from V and 6 from J, leaving 18 bases between them.

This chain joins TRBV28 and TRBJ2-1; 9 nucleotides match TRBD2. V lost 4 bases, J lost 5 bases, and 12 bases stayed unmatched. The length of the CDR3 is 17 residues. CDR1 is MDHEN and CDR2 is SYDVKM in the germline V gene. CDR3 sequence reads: CASSSPSASGKDNEQFF. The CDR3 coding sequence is TGTGCCAGCAGTTCTCCTTCGGCTAGCGGGAAAGACAATGAGCAGTTCTTC. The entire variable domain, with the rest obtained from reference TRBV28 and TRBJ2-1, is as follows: DVKVTQSSRYLVKRTGEKVFLECVQDMDHENMFWYRQDPGLGLRLIYFSYDVKMKEKGDIPEGYSVSREKKERFSLILESASTNQTSMYLCASSSPSASGKDNEQFFGPGTRLTVL.

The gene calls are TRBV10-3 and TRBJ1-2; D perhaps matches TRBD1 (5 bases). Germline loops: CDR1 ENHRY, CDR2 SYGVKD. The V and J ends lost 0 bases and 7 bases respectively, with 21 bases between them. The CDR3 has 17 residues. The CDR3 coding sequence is TGTGCCATCAGTGAGTCGAGGGAGGGGTCCGCCTTGGTTGGCTACACCTTC. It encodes CAISESREGSALVGYTF.

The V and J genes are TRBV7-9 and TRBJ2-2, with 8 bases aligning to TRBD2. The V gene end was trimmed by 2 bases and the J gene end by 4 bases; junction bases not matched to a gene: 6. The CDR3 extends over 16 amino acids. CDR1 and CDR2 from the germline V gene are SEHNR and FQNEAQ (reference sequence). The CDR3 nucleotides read TGTGCCAGCAGCTTATTCCCAGCGGGAGCCACCGGGGAGCTGTTTTTT. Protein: CASSLFPAGATGELFF.

This CDR3 reads CASSFYSGSYNEQFF. DNA of the CDR3: TGTGCCAGCAGCTTCTATTCGGGATCCTACAATGAGCAGTTCTTC. This chain joins TRBV9 and TRBJ2-1; TRBD2 is a possible D gene (5 bases). Germline V gene data show CDR1 as SGDLS and CDR2 as YYNGEE. The CDR3 extends over 15 amino acids. V was trimmed by 4 bases and J by 1 base, leaving 12 bases between them.

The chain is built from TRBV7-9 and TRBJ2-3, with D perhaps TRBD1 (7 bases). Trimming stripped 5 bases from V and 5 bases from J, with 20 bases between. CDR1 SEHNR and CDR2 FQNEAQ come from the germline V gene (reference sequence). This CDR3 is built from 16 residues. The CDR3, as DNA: TGTGCCAGCAGCCAAAGGGGGCGCGGGGAAGGAGATACGCAGTATTTT. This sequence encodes CASSQRGRGEGDTQYF. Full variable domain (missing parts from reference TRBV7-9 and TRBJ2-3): DTGVSQNPRHKITKRGQNVTFRCDPISEHNRLYWYRQTLGQGPEFLTYFQNEAQLEKSRLLSDRFSAERPKGSFSTLEIQRTEQGDSAMYLCASSQRGRGEGDTQYFGPGTRLTVL.

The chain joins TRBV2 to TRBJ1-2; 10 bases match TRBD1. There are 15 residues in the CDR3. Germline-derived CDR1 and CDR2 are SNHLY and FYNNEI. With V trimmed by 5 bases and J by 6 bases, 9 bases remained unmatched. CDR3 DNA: TGTGCCAGCAGTCACCCGGGACAGGGGAGTAATGGCTACACCTTC. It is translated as CASSHPGQGSNGYTF.

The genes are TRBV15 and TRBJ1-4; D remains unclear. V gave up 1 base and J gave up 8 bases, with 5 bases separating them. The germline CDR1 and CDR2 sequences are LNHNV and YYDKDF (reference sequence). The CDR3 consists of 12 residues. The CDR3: CATSRAQEKLFF. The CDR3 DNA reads TGTGCCACCAGCAGAGCCCAAGAAAAACTGTTTTTT.

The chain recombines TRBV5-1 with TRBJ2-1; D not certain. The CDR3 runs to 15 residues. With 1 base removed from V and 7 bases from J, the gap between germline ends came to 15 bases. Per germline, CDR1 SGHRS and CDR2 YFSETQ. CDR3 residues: CASSLIVPTPNEQFF. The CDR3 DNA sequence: TGCGCCAGCAGCTTGATCGTTCCAACTCCGAATGAGCAGTTCTTC. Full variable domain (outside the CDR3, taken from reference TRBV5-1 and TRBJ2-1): KAGVTQTPRYLIKTRGQQVTLSCSPISGHRSVSWYQQTPGQGLQFLFEYFSETQRNKGNFPGRFSGRQFSNSRSEMNVSTLELGDSALYLCASSLIVPTPNEQFFGPGTRLTVL.

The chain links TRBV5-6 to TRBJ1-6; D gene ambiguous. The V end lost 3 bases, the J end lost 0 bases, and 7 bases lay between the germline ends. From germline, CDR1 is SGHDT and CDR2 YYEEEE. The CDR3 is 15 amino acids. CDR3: CASSSRSSYNSPLHF. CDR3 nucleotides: TGTGCCAGCAGCTCACGTAGCTCCTATAATTCACCCCTCCACTTT. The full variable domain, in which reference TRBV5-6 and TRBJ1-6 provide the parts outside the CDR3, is DAGVTQSPTHLIKTRGQQVTLRCSPKSGHDTVSWYQQALGQGPQFIFQYYEEEERQRGNFPDRFSGHQFPNYSSELNVNALLLGDSALYLCASSSRSSYNSPLHFGNGTRLTVT.

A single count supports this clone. The CDR3, as DNA: TGTGCTAGTGGTCCCCGCGAGGAAGAGACCCAGTACTTC. As protein: CASGPREEETQYF. The genes are TRBV12-5 and TRBJ2-5; unclear D gene. With 5 bases removed from V and 3 bases from J, the gap between germline ends came to 10 bases. The germline CDR1 and CDR2 sequences are LGHNT and FRNRAP. The CDR3 is 13 amino acids.

CDR3 bases: TGTGCCAGCAGCGCCCGACAGGGGCTGAACACTGAAGCTTTCTTT. Translated, it gives CASSARQGLNTEAFF. The gene calls are TRBV7-9 and TRBJ1-1; 8 nucleotides line up with TRBD1. Germline lookup yields CDR1 SEHNR and CDR2 FQNEAQ (reference sequence). This CDR3 has 15 amino acids. With V trimmed by 5 bases and J by 0 bases, 5 bases remained unmatched.

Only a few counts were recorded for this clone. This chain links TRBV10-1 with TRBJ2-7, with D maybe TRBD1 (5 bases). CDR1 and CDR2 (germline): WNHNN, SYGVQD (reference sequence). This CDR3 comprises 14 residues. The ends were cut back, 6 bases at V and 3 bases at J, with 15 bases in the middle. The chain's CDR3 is CASSPLGQHYEQYF. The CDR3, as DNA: TGCGCCAGCAGCCCCCTCGGACAACACTACGAGCAGTACTTC.